A selection of T cell receptor beta chains follows, all from one sample in a study of T cell repertoires in cytomegalovirus infection. TCRdb redid the calling of the reads with MiXCR, one entry per CDR3 protein. This sample carries just under 300,000 distinct CDR3 sequences, about 9.2% of them seen once, and the ten largest clones take around 2.6%. Sequenced material: PBMCs. The receptors here all came from a human donor in good health (CMV status not recorded). Some clones in this sample may be carry-over from other donors' samples. Each CDR3 is given with its conserved first and last residue. A D gene is named only where the DNA matches it firmly. Only part of the rows carry a size: once, few, many, or a class if the clone is expanded.

TRBJ1-1,TRBV19,.,.,CASSIGGLNTEAFF,TGTGCCAGTAGTATTGGGGGGTTGAACACTGAAGCTTTCTTT
TRBJ2-1,TRBV7-8,many,TRBD1,CASSLLRDRGNEQFF,TGTGCCAGCAGCCTTCTCCGGGACAGGGGCAATGAGCAGTTCTTC
TRBJ2-1,TRBV7-2,many,.,CASSFTGTTGNEQFF,TGTGCCAGCAGCTTCACCGGGACCACAGGCAATGAGCAGTTCTTC
TRBJ1-5,TRBV5-1,few,TRBD1,CASTEGGEGQPQHF,TGCGCCAGCACTGAAGGGGGCGAGGGTCAGCCCCAGCATTTT
TRBJ1-2,TRBV7-2,many,TRBD1,CASSLVPGGNYGYTF,TGTGCCAGCAGCTTAGTCCCAGGGGGCAACTATGGCTACACCTTC
TRBJ1-6,TRBV7-9,.,.,CASSTTRGNSPLHF,TGTGCCAGCAGCACGACAAGGGGTAATTCACCCCTCCACTTT
TRBJ1-5,TRBV4-3,few,.,CASSQVTGGNQPQHF,TGCGCCAGCAGCCAAGTTACAGGAGGCAATCAGCCCCAGCATTTT
TRBJ2-1,TRBV18,.,TRBD1,CASSRTRDRGQNEQFF,TGTGCCAGCTCACGAACCCGGGACAGGGGGCAGAATGAGCAGTTCTTC
TRBJ2-5,TRBV14,many,.,CASSPRQAPQETQYF,TGTGCCAGCAGCCCCCGACAGGCCCCCCAAGAGACCCAGTACTTC
TRBJ1-4,TRBV5-4,many,.,CASSLAGNEKLFF,TGTGCCAGCAGCTTGGCCGGCAACGAAAAACTGTTTTTT
TRBJ2-3,TRBV6-5,.,TRBD2,CASSYSGLAGGTDTQYF,TGTGCCAGCAGTTACTCTGGTCTAGCGGGGGGCACAGATACGCAGTATTTT
TRBJ2-7,TRBV20-1,many,.,CSARRVGSSYEQYF,TGCAGTGCTAGACGAGTGGGAAGCTCCTACGAGCAGTACTTC
TRBJ1-1,TRBV2,many,.,CASNRVSTEAFF,TGTGCCAGCAACAGGGTTAGCACTGAAGCTTTCTTT
TRBJ2-1,TRBV20-1,many,.,CSARDGDTGKSEQFF,TGCAGTGCTAGAGATGGGGACACTGGTAAGAGTGAGCAGTTCTTC
TRBJ2-1,TRBV7-3,.,TRBD2,CASSRTSGSYNEQFF,TGTGCCAGCAGCCGAACTAGCGGGAGTTACAATGAGCAGTTCTTC
TRBJ2-1,TRBV7-9,few,.,CASSLSGGEEQFF,TGTGCCAGCAGCTTATCCGGCGGAGAGGAGCAGTTCTTC
TRBJ2-7,TRBV10-3,few,TRBD2,CAISESRGERGPYEQYF,TGTGCCATCAGTGAGTCTCGGGGGGAGCGGGGACCCTACGAGCAGTACTTC
TRBJ2-7,TRBV5-1,.,TRBD1,CASSSYRGTGIPYEQYF,TGCGCCAGCAGCTCGTACCGCGGGACAGGGATTCCTTACGAGCAGTACTTC
TRBJ2-3,TRBV20-1,many,.,CSARENRRNPPSTDTQYF,TGCAGTGCTAGAGAAAACCGACGTAACCCGCCAAGCACAGATACGCAGTATTTT
TRBJ2-1,TRBV11-2,many,.,CASSPGHLYNEQFF,TGTGCCAGCAGCCCTGGACACCTCTACAATGAGCAGTTCTTC
TRBJ2-1,TRBV7-2,many,.,CASSFYGGAGKNEQFF,TGTGCCAGCAGCTTCTATGGGGGGGCGGGGAAAAATGAGCAGTTCTTC
TRBJ2-3,TRBV4-1,many,TRBD2,CASSQSTSRSEDTQYF,TGCGCCAGCAGCCAATCGACTAGCCGGTCGGAAGATACGCAGTATTTT